The rows below give T cell receptor beta chains drawn from one sample of a study of T-cell reconstitution after alpha-beta-depleted transplantation in children. Each CDR3 protein is one row after TCRdb ran MiXCR on the PCR reads. The sample lists fewer than 250,000 distinct CDR3 sequences; approximately 8% were seen once. This sample comprised PBMCs, mostly from graft donor cells, obtained 180 days after TCRalphabeta/CD19-depleted stem cell transplant. These receptor sequences come from a male patient under 18 who had a stem cell transplant for acute lymphoblastic leukemia, so the T cells may come from the graft donor. The conserved cysteine and the conserved F or W are not part of the CDR3 here. For some rows the clone size is stated as once, few or many, or as a class when expanded; others skip it.

clone size | J gene | V gene | CDR3 protein
many | TRBJ2-2 | TRBV25-1 | ASSPGTNSNTGELF
many | TRBJ2-7 | TRBV25-1 | ASTAGAYEQY
many | TRBJ2-1 | TRBV4-2 | ASSQSDFGGQF
many | TRBJ2-2 | TRBV6-2/TRBV6-3 | ASSYWGPNTGELF
many | TRBJ2-7 | TRBV5-5 | ASSGDTGLYHEQY
- | TRBJ2-1 | TRBV9 | ASSEAKEQF
many | TRBJ1-1 | TRBV7-2 | ASSPRQHEAF
many | TRBJ1-2 | TRBV28 | ASSLSPGTGNYGYT
many | TRBJ2-1 | TRBV6-2/TRBV6-3 | ASSYFKREYDEQF
once | TRBJ1-5 | TRBV23-1 | ASSRGQVQDQPQH
many | TRBJ1-1 | TRBV27 | ASSLSGGYTEAF
many | TRBJ2-3 | TRBV4-3 | ASSQEVAGYADTQY
many | TRBJ2-3 | TRBV12-3/TRBV12-4 | ASSFASGTDTQY
many | TRBJ1-3 | TRBV18 | ASSPPRAMLSGNTIY
many | TRBJ2-1 | TRBV5-6 | AGAWGGGHEQF
many | TRBJ2-7 | TRBV20-1 | SARRTAYEQY
many | TRBJ1-2 | TRBV7-2 | ASSLAGGGLYGYT
many | TRBJ2-5 | TRBV28 | ASSLSYETQY
many | TRBJ2-3 | TRBV7-2 | ASSLVDTQY
many | TRBJ2-5 | TRBV7-9 | ASSVQEGTQY
many | TRBJ1-1 | TRBV3-1 | ASSPRTGPNTEAF
many | TRBJ2-5 | TRBV6-6 | ASRHSWETQY
many | TRBJ2-7 | TRBV4-1 | ASSQEASGLPSYEQY
many | TRBJ2-2 | TRBV3-1 | ASSQDRGSGGRPSTGELF
many | TRBJ2-3 | TRBV18 | ASSPPGDRADTQY
many | TRBJ2-7 | TRBV12-3/TRBV12-4 | ASSLPVGGSSHEQY
few | TRBJ1-2 | TRBV18 | ASSPSGNYGYT
many | TRBJ1-5 | TRBV28 | ASSLGQPNQPQH
many | TRBJ2-7 | TRBV3-1 | ASSSGRGEQY
few | TRBJ1-4 | TRBV6-1 | ASSRRDSRLGEKLF
many | TRBJ2-5 | TRBV15 | ATSRDMAEKTQY
many | TRBJ2-5 | TRBV6-1 | ASSTRTGKETQY
- | TRBJ1-2 | TRBV25-1 | ASSEFGTDYGYT
once | TRBJ2-3 | TRBV20-1 | SARDRSGARLSTDTQY
many | TRBJ2-2 | TRBV6-5 | ASSYASGRVNTGELF
few | TRBJ1-2 | TRBV20-1 | SARGGLYGYT
many | TRBJ1-2 | TRBV4-3 | ASSQEGSARGFYGYT
many | TRBJ2-2 | TRBV10-3 | AISSLAGGLAGGELF
many | TRBJ2-7 | TRBV20-1 | SARVGRGPYEQY
many | TRBJ1-1 | TRBV12-3/TRBV12-4 | ASRKTGTTNTEAF
many | TRBJ1-5 | TRBV20-1 | SAEQGLNQPQH
- | TRBJ1-2 | TRBV6-5 | ASSYHGQESNLLYGYT
many | TRBJ1-3 | TRBV10-3 | AISDWVGGSGNTIY
- | TRBJ2-7 | TRBV12-3/TRBV12-4 | ASSLWGGKQY
many | TRBJ2-3 | TRBV12-3/TRBV12-4 | ASSGVRSSAPDTQY